The 17 T cell receptor beta chains below come from one sample, sequenced in a study of T cells in Graves' hyperthyroidism and ophthalmopathy. Regions amplified from RNA transcripts were the TCR beta CDR3 regions. TCR CDR3 regions were first amplified by RT-PCR with HTBI primers. MiXCR was run by TCRdb on the multiplex PCR reads, yielding one entry per CDR3 protein. The sample carries around 580,000 distinct CDR3 sequences, just over 45% recorded once. Material for sequencing was peripheral blood or thyroid tissue (not recorded which). These receptors originate from a woman younger than 30 with Graves' hyperthyroidism.

The chain joins TRBV15 to TRBJ1-5; D call uncertain. From germline, CDR1 is LNHNV and CDR2 YYDKDF (reference sequence). Trimming shortened V by 6 bases and J by 5 bases, and 14 bases separated the two germline ends. The CDR3 runs 14 residues. CDR3 residues: CATSSIGLYQPQHF. CDR3 DNA: TGTGCCACCAGTAGTATCGGCCTATATCAGCCCCAGCATTTT.

This clonotype was seen at least ten times. The J gene is TRBJ2-7, the V gene TRBV5-1, with no clear D. CDR1 SGHRS and CDR2 YFSETQ come from the germline V gene. This CDR3 comprises 13 residues. Between the trimmed V and J ends, which lost 2 bases and 5 bases, there was a span of 11 bases. The CDR3, as DNA: TGCGCCAGCAGCTTCGGCGGTTTCAACGAGCAGTACTTC. It specifies CASSFGGFNEQYF.

Of note for this clonotype: Being one base from a much bigger clone, this may be a read error. The rearrangement uses TRBV5-1 and TRBJ2-7, with 8 bases matching TRBD2. The CDR3 is 15 amino acids. In germline, CDR1 is SGHRS, CDR2 YFSETQ. V was clipped by 3 bases and J by 2 bases; unmatched bases: 7. In nucleotides, the CDR3 is TGCGCCAGCAGCTCGGAGCCTAGCGGGCCCTACGAGCAGTACTTC. Its protein is CASSSEPSGPYEQYF.

This clonotype has ten or more counts. The gene calls are TRBV6-4 and TRBJ1-1; TRBD1 agrees at 7 bases. Germline CDR1 and CDR2: MRHNA and SNTAGT. The CDR3 loop spans 14 amino acids. V was pared by 6 bases and J by 4 bases, with 8 bases of the junction left unmatched. This chain's CDR3 is CASSANRDSTEAFF. CDR3 nucleotides: TGTGCCAGCAGCGCCAACCGGGACAGCACTGAAGCTTTCTTT.

CDR3 nucleotide sequence: TGCGCCAGCAGCCAGGGGGTTGGACAGCAAGAGACCCAGTACTTC. It encodes CASSQGVGQQETQYF. The chain has TRBV5-1 and TRBJ2-5; 7 nucleotides agree with TRBD1. J gave up 2 bases and V 4 bases, and 8 bases lay outside the gene matches. This CDR3 is built from 15 residues. Germline V gene data show CDR1 as SGHRS and CDR2 as YFSETQ.

This clonotype was found many times. V gene TRBV2 combines with J gene TRBJ1-6; the match to TRBD1 covers 11 bases. CDR1 is SNHLY, CDR2 FYNNEI, per germline. This CDR3 is 14 amino acids long. V dropped 6 bases and J dropped 7; count of bases not matched to a gene: 2. The chain's CDR3 is CASSGQGANSPLHF. The DNA of the CDR3 is TGTGCCAGCAGCGGACAGGGGGCAAATTCACCCCTCCACTTT.

In this sample, this clonotype turned up many times. The chain links TRBV6-2 or TRBV6-3 to TRBJ2-7; D possibly corresponds to TRBD1 (5 bases). Germline CDR1 MNHEY, CDR2 SVGEGT. The CDR3 runs to 15 residues. V lost 0 bases, J lost 4 bases, and 13 bases lay in between. The CDR3 is CASSYSYRSPYEQYF. CDR3 nucleotides: TGTGCCAGCAGTTACTCCTACAGGTCACCTTACGAGCAGTACTTC.

This clonotype was detected only once. The V call is TRBV7-2, the J call TRBJ2-2; D is unclear. This CDR3 comprises 12 residues. Germline values: CDR1 SGHTA, CDR2 FQGNSA. V lost 3 bases, J lost 10 bases, and 9 bases lay in between. The DNA of the CDR3 is TGTGCCAGCAGCTTGGCTAATATGGAGCTGTTTTTT. Translating it yields CASSLANMELFF.

The chain recombines TRBV9 with TRBJ2-2; D uncertain. Deletions cut 2 bases from V and 5 bases from J, with 10 bases between. This CDR3 comprises 14 residues. From germline, CDR1 is SGDLS and CDR2 YYNGEE. The CDR3 DNA reads TGTGCCAGCAGCGTCAGTCACAAAACCGGGGAGCTGTTTTTT. Translating gives CASSVSHKTGELFF.

The CDR3 nucleotides are TGTGCCAGCAGTTTATTCGCGGGAAGCCACTTCGGGGAGCTGTTTTTT. It yields the protein CASSLFAGSHFGELFF. The chain couples TRBV12-3 or TRBV12-4 to TRBJ2-2, with D perhaps matching TRBD2 (6 bases). Trimming took off 2 bases at V and 7 bases at J, with 17 bases between the two ends. The CDR3 runs 16 residues.

This clonotype was counted ten times or more. The chain is built from TRBV7-2 and TRBJ1-4; 9 bases map to TRBD1. The CDR3 is 14 residues long. V shed 5 bases, J shed 8 bases, and the junction held 6 bases outside the gene matches. Germline V gives CDR1 SGHTA, CDR2 FQGNSA. The CDR3 reads CASSPRGQGEKLFF. The CDR3 DNA reads TGTGCCAGCAGCCCCCGGGGACAGGGCGAAAAACTGTTTTTT.

To note about this clonotype: The conserved final phenylalanine or tryptophan is absent from the CDR3, which likely points to a read error. The gene calls are TRBV5-5 and TRBJ2-3; no clear D. The germline CDR1 and CDR2 sequences are SGHKS and YYEKEE (reference sequence). Trimming shortened V by 4 bases and J by 0 bases, and 12 bases separated the two germline ends. This CDR3 contains 15 residues. Here the CDR3 reads CASSTPAISTDTQYS. For the CDR3, the DNA is TGTGCCAGCAGCACCCCAGCGATTAGCACAGATACGCAGTATTCT.

V is TRBV20-1 and J is TRBJ2-7; 8 bases align to TRBD1. Germline-derived CDR1 and CDR2 are DFQATT and SNEGSKA (reference sequence). J lost 2 bases, V lost 2 bases, and 2 bases had no gene match. There are 13 residues in the CDR3. CDR3 sequence (DNA): TGCAGTGCTAGACGGGACAGGCCCTACGAGCAGTACTTC. It encodes CSARRDRPYEQYF.

The chain carries TRBV6-4 and TRBJ1-4; possible D gene TRBD1, 5 bases. Germline V CDR1 and CDR2: MRHNA, SNTAGT. V was shortened by 2 bases and J by 13 bases, with 23 bases between the two germline ends. This CDR3 spans 16 amino acids. This CDR3 reads CASSDGGPGSRKGLFF. The CDR3, as DNA: TGTGCCAGCAGTGACGGGGGACCAGGGTCTAGAAAGGGACTGTTTTTT.

The V gene is TRBV5-4, the J gene TRBJ2-5; 10 bases agree with TRBD1. V was pared by 0 bases and J by 1 base, with 3 bases of the junction left unmatched. CDR3 length: 16 amino acids. Germline V gene data show CDR1 as SGHNT and CDR2 as YYREEE (reference sequence). The CDR3 DNA is TGTGCCAGCAGCTTGGGGGACAGGGGACTCCAAGAGACCCAGTACTTC. Translation gives CASSLGDRGLQETQYF.

The chain carries TRBV2 and TRBJ2-4; D is possibly TRBD1 (5 bases). CDR1 is SNHLY and CDR2 is FYNNEI in the germline V gene. V lost 3 bases to trimming and J lost 3 bases, with 9 bases between them. The CDR3 sequence is 14 residues long. The DNA of the CDR3 is TGTGCCAGCAGTGAGGGGCGGTACAAAAACATTCAGTACTTC. Translating gives CASSEGRYKNIQYF.

This rearrangement joins TRBV6-1 to TRBJ1-6; D not resolved. Trimming pared 6 bases from V and 6 bases from J, leaving 15 bases between. From germline, CDR1 is MNHNS and CDR2 SASEGT. This CDR3 spans 15 amino acids. CDR3 in DNA: TGTGCCAGCAGCCAAGGGAATCGGGCTAATTCACCCCTCCACTTT. Amino acid sequence: CASSQGNRANSPLHF.